A selection of T cell receptor beta chains follows, all from one sample in a study of blood T cell repertoires in COVID-19. The assay was immunoSEQ multiplex PCR, and TCRdb's table has in-frame clones only and misses some. The data hold 55,000 to 70,000 clones, with 70% to 90% observed a single time. The sequencing sample was made of peripheral blood. The origin of the receptors is a man aged 65 to 85 with acute or convalescent COVID-19. The CDR3 runs from the conserved cysteine through the conserved F or W. The D gene is left open where the match is weak. Expanded clones get a size class; other rows say once, few or many, or leave the size out.

J gene,D gene,V gene,clone size,CDR3 protein,CDR3 DNA
TRBJ2-3,TRBD2,TRBV6-1,-,CASSEFYRTRPSTDTQYF,TGTGCCAGCAGTGAATTTTATAGGACTAGACCTAGCACAGATACGCAGTATTTT
TRBJ1-4,TRBD1,TRBV25-1,-,CASSEPRTGNEKLFF,TGTGCCAGCAGTGAACCCCGGACAGGGAACGAAAAACTGTTTTTT
TRBJ1-4,-,TRBV12-3/TRBV12-4,few,CASTLGGEKLFF,TGTGCCAGCACCTTAGGAGGGGAAAAACTGTTTTTT
TRBJ2-2,TRBD2,TRBV11-2,-,CASIRLAAGELFF,TGTGCCAGCATCCGACTAGCAGCCGGGGAGCTGTTTTTT
TRBJ2-1,TRBD2,TRBV14,-,CASSQLLAVHNEQFF,TGTGCCAGCAGCCAACTACTAGCGGTCCACAATGAGCAGTTCTTC
TRBJ1-1,-,TRBV20-1,-,CSASLPGEETEAFF,TGCAGTGCTAGTCTTCCCGGGGAGGAGACTGAAGCTTTCTTT
TRBJ1-4,-,TRBV6-2/TRBV6-3,-,CASSPSDEKLFF,TGTGCCAGCAGCCCGTCAGATGAAAAACTGTTTTTT
TRBJ2-3,TRBD1,TRBV5-1,-,CASSLALGTGGSDTQYF,TGCGCCAGCAGCTTGGCCCTCGGGACAGGGGGTTCAGATACGCAGTATTTT
TRBJ2-2,-,TRBV14,-,CASSQQLNTGELFF,TGTGCCAGCAGCCAACAGTTGAACACCGGGGAGCTGTTTTTT
TRBJ2-5,TRBD1,TRBV5-1,-,CASSSGDRGETQYF,TGCGCCAGCAGCTCAGGGGACAGGGGAGAGACCCAGTACTTC
TRBJ2-3,-,TRBV6-5,-,CASSYGAERSDTQYF,TGTGCCAGCAGTTACGGAGCGGAGCGTTCAGATACGCAGTATTTT
TRBJ2-7,TRBD2,TRBV28,-,CASSSSGRENEQYF,TGTGCCAGCAGTTCCAGCGGGAGAGAAAACGAGCAGTACTTC
TRBJ2-5,TRBD1,TRBV12-3/TRBV12-4,-,CASSGTAKETQYF,TGTGCCAGCAGTGGGACAGCTAAAGAGACCCAGTACTTC
TRBJ2-1,-,TRBV11-2,-,CASSAYSRSHEQFF,TGTGCCAGCAGCGCCTACTCTAGGTCCCATGAGCAGTTCTTC
TRBJ1-6,-,TRBV7-9,-,CASSLARLGSSYNSPLHF,TGTGCCAGCAGCTTAGCGCGTTTGGGGAGCTCCTATAATTCACCCCTCCACTTT
TRBJ2-2,TRBD2,TRBV2,-,CASTSGRNTGELFF,TGTGCCAGCACTAGCGGGAGGAACACCGGGGAGCTGTTTTTT
TRBJ1-4,TRBD1,TRBV19,-,CASSITGVVKLFF,TGTGCCAGTAGTATTACAGGGGTTGTGAAACTGTTTTTT